The entry below describes one T cell receptor (beta chain). The sample is drawn from a study of blood T cell repertoires in COVID-19. Here immunoSEQ multiplex PCR was the method, and the copy in TCRdb shows in-frame clones only, minus some. Among over 250,000 clones listed, 86% were seen once. The germline V gene encodes CDR1 LNHDA and CDR2 SQIVND (reference sequence). V lost 3 bases and J 9 bases, leaving 8 bases between the germline ends. The CDR3 totals 12 residues. The clonotype was recovered from an older woman with COVID-19, enrolled during active disease. Specimen: peripheral blood. The chain joins TRBV19 to TRBJ2-2; D is undetermined. The CDR3 here is CASSMAPRELFF. The CDR3 DNA follows: TGTGCCAGTAGTATGGCCCCCCGGGAGCTGTTTTTT.